The 31 T cell receptor beta chains reported below all come from one sample, sequenced in a study of cytomegalovirus exposure and HLA in healthy donors. Sequencing used immunoSEQ multiplex PCR; TCRdb keeps in-frame clones, though not all of them. The table lists 110,000 or so clones, approximately 90% of them singletons. The sample comprised PBMCs. These receptors were taken from a man younger than 35 in good health and CMV-seronegative.

The chain couples TRBV5-4 to TRBJ2-3; the match to TRBD1 covers 8 bases. V was pared by 4 bases and J by 0 bases, with 19 bases of the junction left unmatched. Per germline, CDR1 SGHNT and CDR2 YYREEE (reference sequence). The CDR3 length is 20 residues. CDR3 loop: CASSGGVPPRQGLSTDTQYF. CDR3 DNA: TGTGCCAGCAGCGGCGGGGTACCCCCCAGACAGGGGCTTAGCACAGATACGCAGTATTTT.

The chain has TRBV5-5 and TRBJ1-4, with 7 bases matching TRBD1. Trimming removed 6 bases from V and 8 bases from J; junction bases left unmatched: 10. The germline V gene encodes CDR1 SGHKS and CDR2 YYEKEE (reference sequence). The CDR3 loop spans 14 amino acids. CDR3 region: CASNPTGILEKLFF. In DNA, the CDR3 is TGTGCCAGCAACCCGACAGGGATCCTAGAAAAACTGTTTTTT.

The J gene is TRBJ1-5, the V gene TRBV6-6; 7 positions agree with TRBD1. This CDR3 has 14 residues. The V gene end was trimmed by 2 bases and the J gene end by 4 bases; junction bases not matched to a gene: 2. Germline assignment: CDR1 MNHNY and CDR2 SVGAGI (reference sequence). The DNA of the CDR3 is TGTGCCAGCAGTTACCCGGACAGGAATCAGCCCCAGCATTTT. Its protein product is CASSYPDRNQPQHF.

The V gene is TRBV30, the J gene TRBJ2-7; 10 bases are shared with TRBD2. The CDR3 has 16 residues. Germline values: CDR1 GTSNPN, CDR2 SVGIG (reference sequence). V lost 2 bases to trimming and J lost 3 bases; unmatched junction nucleotides: 10. The CDR3 sequence is CAWSLAGVVRVYEQYF. The DNA for the CDR3 is TGTGCCTGGAGTCTAGCGGGAGTCGTTAGGGTCTACGAGCAGTACTTC.

V usage is TRBV29-1 and J usage is TRBJ2-7; D is possibly TRBD2 (5 bases). Germline values: CDR1 SQVTM, CDR2 ANQGSEA. CDR3 length: 12 residues. Trimming shortened V by 7 bases and J by 3 bases, and 13 bases separated the two germline ends. The CDR3 protein is CSAWTGSYEQYF. The CDR3, as DNA: TGCAGCGCTTGGACGGGAAGCTACGAGCAGTACTTC.

J is TRBJ2-2 and V is TRBV6-6; TRBD1 agrees at 8 bases. The length of the CDR3 is 15 residues. Germline-derived CDR1 and CDR2 are MNHNY and SVGAGI (reference sequence). J was trimmed by 4 bases and V by 7 bases; bases with no gene match: 8. The CDR3 nucleotides are TGTGCCAGCATCCTAGGACAGGGTGTCACCGGGGAGCTGTTTTTT. It translates to CASILGQGVTGELFF.

This sequence joins TRBV28 and TRBJ1-2; 8 bases match TRBD1. Germline V gene lookup returns CDR1 MDHEN and CDR2 SYDVKM. CDR3 length: 13 residues. The V segment lost 6 bases and the J segment 13 bases; nucleotides outside the gene matches: 13. The CDR3 loop reads CASRTIGRGLVTF. The CDR3 bases are TGTGCCAGCAGGACGATTGGCAGGGGGCTGGTCACCTTC.

This clone was seen just once. CDR3 loop: CASSEGVLAGVLDTQYF. The CDR3 nucleotides read TGTGCCAGCAGTGAAGGCGTACTAGCGGGAGTTTTAGATACGCAGTATTTT. The chain employs TRBV2 and TRBJ2-3, with 11 bases identical to TRBD2. This CDR3 region has 17 residues. Germline V CDR1 and CDR2: SNHLY, FYNNEI. Unmatched junction bases numbered 8, after V lost 1 base and J lost 5 bases.

The gene calls are TRBV5-6 and TRBJ2-3; D may be TRBD1 (8 bases). V dropped 4 bases and J dropped 2 bases, with 17 bases sitting between them. The CDR3 has 16 amino acids. CDR1 and CDR2 (germline): SGHDT, YYEEEE. This CDR3 reads CASSSTGGEFTDTQYF. The CDR3 bases are TGTGCCAGCAGCAGTACAGGGGGGGAGTTCACAGATACGCAGTATTTT.

V and J are TRBV28 and TRBJ2-4; 8 bases align to TRBD2. This CDR3 has 14 amino acids. The V and J ends lost 5 bases and 8 bases, in that order; junction bases with no gene match: 8. CDR1 is MDHEN and CDR2 is SYDVKM in the germline V gene. Here the CDR3 reads CASSHTTSVDIQYF. In DNA, the CDR3 is TGTGCCAGCAGTCACACGACTAGCGTCGACATTCAGTACTTC.

The chain uses TRBV4-3 and TRBJ2-7; possible D gene TRBD1, 5 bases. V was cut by 0 bases and J by 5 bases, with 14 bases left in between. Germline V gene data show CDR1 as LGHNA and CDR2 as YSLEER. The CDR3 is made up of 15 amino acids. The CDR3 DNA is TGCGCCAGCAGCCAAGATCGGCAGGGCCGACACGAGCAGTACTTC. This sequence encodes CASSQDRQGRHEQYF.

This clone came up once. The chain links TRBV29-1 to TRBJ2-3, with 12 bases fitting TRBD2. This CDR3 has 14 amino acids. The germline CDR1 and CDR2 sequences are SQVTM and ANQGSEA. Losses at the gene ends were 5 bases for V and 2 bases for J; bases not matched to a gene: 2. CDR3 sequence reads: CSVRTSGTTDTQYF. The CDR3 coding sequence is TGCAGCGTTAGGACTAGCGGGACCACAGATACGCAGTATTTT.

The chain joins TRBV5-4 to TRBJ2-7, with 11 bases fitting TRBD1. The CDR3 totals 15 residues. V gave up 4 bases and J gave up 7 bases; unmatched junction bases: 10. CDR1 is SGHNT and CDR2 is YYREEE in the germline V gene (reference sequence). The CDR3, as DNA: TGTGCCAGCAGCCCCACTGGGGACAGGGGGGTTGAGCAGTACTTC. The encoded protein is CASSPTGDRGVEQYF.

The V and J genes are TRBV28 and TRBJ2-5, with D perhaps matching TRBD1 (5 bases). The germline V and J ends were trimmed by 9 bases and 2 bases, with 13 bases remaining between them. CDR3 length: 13 amino acids. Germline CDR1 and CDR2: MDHEN and SYDVKM. The CDR3 here is CASIDSLQETQYF. The CDR3 coding sequence is TGTGCCAGTATCGACAGCCTGCAAGAGACCCAGTACTTC.

The chain recombines TRBV5-6 with TRBJ1-1; 9 bases match TRBD1. With V trimmed by 6 bases and J by 7 bases, 7 bases remained unmatched. CDR3 size: 13 residues. Germline assignment: CDR1 SGHDT and CDR2 YYEEEE. The CDR3 nucleotides read TGTGCCAGCAACACAGGGGGCTATGGTGAAGCTTTCTTT. This gives the protein CASNTGGYGEAFF.

J is TRBJ2-4 and V is TRBV28, with D tentatively TRBD1 (6 bases). CDR3 length: 15 amino acids. CDR1 is MDHEN and CDR2 is SYDVKM in the germline V gene. Trimming pared 5 bases from V and 2 bases from J, leaving 13 bases between. CDR3 amino acids: CASSGQFKTKNIQYF. The CDR3 DNA reads TGTGCCAGCAGTGGACAGTTTAAAACCAAAAACATTCAGTACTTC. Full variable domain (rest looked up from reference TRBV28 and TRBJ2-4): DVKVTQSSRYLVKRTGEKVFLECVQDMDHENMFWYRQDPGLGLRLIYFSYDVKMKEKGDIPEGYSVSREKKERFSLILESASTNQTSMYLCASSGQFKTKNIQYFGAGTRLSVL.

The rearrangement uses TRBV7-9 and TRBJ1-2, with D perhaps matching TRBD1 (6 bases). With 4 bases removed from V and 0 bases from J, the gap between germline ends came to 12 bases. The length of the CDR3 is 15 residues. Germline V gene sequence: CDR1 SEHNR, CDR2 FQNEAQ (reference sequence). CDR3 sequence (DNA): TGTGCCAGCAGCTCATACAGGGTATCTAACTATGGCTACACCTTC. It specifies CASSSYRVSNYGYTF.

This chain joins TRBV11-2 and TRBJ2-7; possible D gene TRBD2, 5 bases. Between the trimmed V and J ends, which lost 3 bases and 4 bases, there was a span of 19 bases. CDR1 and CDR2 (germline): SGHAT, FQNNGV. The CDR3 totals 16 residues. The CDR3 sequence: CASSLPGGYSSYEQYF. CDR3 nucleotide sequence: TGTGCCAGCAGCTTGCCGGGCGGGTACAGTTCTTACGAGCAGTACTTC.

The V and J genes are TRBV5-5 and TRBJ2-7; no reliable D call. V was clipped by 6 bases and J by 1 base, with 20 bases between them. Germline CDR1 and CDR2: SGHKS and YYEKEE (reference sequence). The CDR3 is 16 residues long. The CDR3 bases are TGTGCCAGCACCTTTGGCGGAGTAGTTTTGTCCTACGAGCAGTACTTC. This translates into CASTFGGVVLSYEQYF.

This chain uses TRBV9 with TRBJ1-1; D gene ambiguous. The ends were cut back, 0 bases at V and 2 bases at J, with 5 bases in the middle. Per the germline V gene, CDR1 is SGDLS and CDR2 is YYNGEE. CDR3 size: 13 residues. DNA of the CDR3: TGTGCCAGCAGCGTAGTCTCCAACACTGAAGCTTTCTTT. Translated, it gives CASSVVSNTEAFF.

V is TRBV7-2 and J is TRBJ2-1, with D possibly matching TRBD1 (5 bases). Germline V gene data show CDR1 as SGHTA and CDR2 as FQGNSA. The CDR3 has 14 amino acids. The V gene lost 0 bases and the J gene lost 4 bases, with 7 bases spanning the gap. CDR3 sequence (DNA): TGTGCCAGCAGCTTAGCAGGGGAATACAATGAGCAGTTCTTC. Translated: CASSLAGEYNEQFF.

The V gene is TRBV19, the J gene TRBJ2-6; D uncertain. Germline CDR1 reads LNHDA; CDR2 reads SQIVND (reference sequence). The CDR3 runs 16 residues. Trimming removed 5 bases from V and 0 bases from J, with 11 bases in between. In DNA, the CDR3 is TGTGCCAGTAGTCTGATAATGCGCTCTGGGGCCAACGTCCTGACTTTC. Protein product: CASSLIMRSGANVLTF. The complete variable domain, with remaining parts taken from reference TRBV19 and TRBJ2-6, reads DGGITQSPKYLFRKEGQNVTLSCEQNLNHDAMYWYRQDPGQGLRLIYYSQIVNDFQKGDIAEGYSVSREKKESFPLTVTSAQKNPTAFYLCASSLIMRSGANVLTFGAGSRLTVL.

This chain joins TRBV27 and TRBJ1-4, with D uncertain. This CDR3 is 15 amino acids long. Germline CDR1 and CDR2: MNHEY and SMNVEV (reference sequence). The V end lost 2 bases, the J end lost 5 bases, and 12 bases lay between the germline ends. Here the CDR3 reads CASSLGQAENEKLFF. The CDR3 bases are TGTGCCAGCAGTTTAGGGCAGGCTGAAAATGAAAAACTGTTTTTT.

The chain couples TRBV15 to TRBJ2-7; 8 nucleotides line up with TRBD1. The V gene's germline CDR1 is LNHNV and CDR2 YYDKDF (reference sequence). The CDR3 has 14 amino acids. V lost 3 bases, J lost 2 bases, and 3 bases stayed unmatched. CDR3 sequence: CATSRDRVTYEQYF. The DNA for the CDR3 is TGTGCCACCAGCAGGGACAGGGTCACCTACGAGCAGTACTTC.

The V call is TRBV7-6, the J call TRBJ2-1; no firm D call. The CDR3 spans 13 residues. CDR1 is SGHVS, CDR2 FNYEAQ, per germline. The germline V and J ends were trimmed by 1 base and 9 bases, with 10 bases remaining between them. CDR3 coding DNA: TGTGCCAGCAGCTTAGGAGATTTTGGTGAGCAGTTCTTC. The encoded protein is CASSLGDFGEQFF.

The chain combines TRBV6-6 with TRBJ2-2; tentatively, D is TRBD1 (6 bases). Germline loops: CDR1 MNHNY, CDR2 SVGAGI (reference sequence). The CDR3 contains 16 residues. Deletions cut 8 bases from V and 4 bases from J, with 20 bases between. The CDR3, as DNA: TGTGCCAGCTCGGTCTCGGGGACACCGGGCACCGGGGAGCTGTTTTTT. This encodes CASSVSGTPGTGELFF.

This sequence joins TRBV29-1 and TRBJ2-1; 10 bases agree with TRBD2. V shed 2 bases, J shed 9 bases, and the junction held 1 base outside the gene matches. Germline V lookup: CDR1 SQVTM, CDR2 ANQGSEA. This CDR3 is built from 12 residues. The CDR3 nucleotides are TGCAGCGTTGAACTAGCGGGGGTTGAGCAGTTCTTC. Translating it yields CSVELAGVEQFF.

This chain connects TRBV10-1 to TRBJ2-7, with 9 bases matching TRBD2. Trimming took 0 bases from V and 2 from J; bases not matched to a gene: 8. The CDR3 runs to 17 residues. CDR1 is WNHNN, CDR2 SYGVQD, per germline (reference sequence). The CDR3: CASSESRLAGVTYEQYF. The CDR3 DNA sequence: TGCGCCAGCAGTGAGTCTCGGTTAGCGGGAGTCACCTACGAGCAGTACTTC.

This chain joins TRBV19 and TRBJ2-7; 11 bases are a match to TRBD2. Trimming cost V 4 bases and J 2 bases; bases outside gene matches: 1. Per the germline V gene, CDR1 is LNHDA and CDR2 is SQIVND (reference sequence). There are 14 residues in the CDR3. CDR3: CASSRTSGPYEQYF. For the CDR3, the DNA is TGTGCCAGTAGTAGGACTAGCGGGCCCTACGAGCAGTACTTC.

CDR3 protein: CASWPAGAESRYF. The CDR3 bases are TGTGCCAGCTGGCCAGCGGGGGCCGAAAGTAGGTACTTC. This rearrangement joins TRBV27 to TRBJ2-5, with TRBD2 matching over 8 bases. V was clipped by 8 bases and J by 13 bases; unmatched bases: 15. CDR1 is MNHEY, CDR2 SMNVEV, per germline (reference sequence). The CDR3 spans 13 residues.

The chain has TRBV4-1 and TRBJ2-1, with unresolved D. Germline V lookup: CDR1 MGHRA, CDR2 YSYEKL. This CDR3 spans 16 amino acids. V lost 4 bases and J lost 3, with 16 bases in between. CDR3 in amino acids: CASSLLLRGLYNEQFF. The CDR3, as DNA: TGCGCCAGCAGCCTTCTCCTACGTGGGCTCTACAATGAGCAGTTCTTC.